This passage covers 18 T cell receptor beta chains from one sample sequenced in a study of T cell repertoires in cytomegalovirus infection. MiXCR, run by TCRdb on the reads, gives a single entry per CDR3 protein. The sample consists of hundreds of thousands of distinct CDR3 sequences, 33% of them appearing once. For these TCRs, the target antigens are not known. The sequencing here drew on cultured PBMCs, taken from culture after CMV antigen stimulation. All receptors come from a human donor in good health (CMV status not recorded). Some clones in this sample may be carry-over from other donors' samples.

The rearrangement links TRBV19 to TRBJ2-2; TRBD1 matches at 9 bases. V lost 7 bases and J lost 6; bases outside the gene matches: 6. Germline V gives CDR1 LNHDA, CDR2 SQIVND (reference sequence). The CDR3 has 14 amino acids. The CDR3 region is CASNRGRIPGELFF. The CDR3 nucleotides are TGTGCCAGTAACAGGGGGCGGATCCCCGGGGAGCTGTTTTTT.

The chain employs TRBV15 and TRBJ2-7, with TRBD2 identical over 9 bases. The ends lost 0 bases at V and 5 bases at J; junction bases unmatched: 5. This CDR3 comprises 15 residues. Germline V gene sequence: CDR1 LNHNV, CDR2 YYDKDF (reference sequence). Here the CDR3 reads CATSRDLGTSNEQYV. As DNA, the CDR3 is TGTGCCACCAGCAGAGATCTGGGGACTAGCAACGAGCAGTACGTC.

The chain uses TRBV28 and TRBJ1-2; TRBD1 matches at 8 bases. The ends lost 7 bases at V and 4 bases at J; junction bases unmatched: 11. CDR3 size: 15 residues. Germline values: CDR1 MDHEN, CDR2 SYDVKM. The CDR3 reads CASKIPGQVPYGYTF. CDR3 bases: TGTGCCAGCAAAATACCGGGACAGGTCCCCTATGGCTACACCTTC.

This clonotype was picked up a small number of times. V is TRBV6-2 or TRBV6-3 and J is TRBJ2-3; a possible D gene is TRBD2 (6 bases). The germline V and J ends were trimmed by 0 bases and 8 bases, with 18 bases remaining between them. This CDR3 has 16 residues. Germline V gene lookup returns CDR1 MNHEY and CDR2 SVGEGT. In DNA form, the CDR3 reads TGTGCCAGCAGTTACTCATGGAGAGGCGGGGCTCTTACGCAGTATTTT. It yields the protein CASSYSWRGGALTQYF.

The chain has TRBV6-5 and TRBJ2-7; a possible D gene is TRBD1 (6 bases). Germline V gives CDR1 MNHEY, CDR2 SVGAGI. Trimming removed 5 bases at V and 2 bases at J, with 13 bases between. The CDR3 extends over 14 amino acids. CDR3 amino acids: CASSARQVPYEQYF. The DNA for the CDR3 is TGTGCCAGCAGTGCCCGACAGGTACCCTACGAGCAGTACTTC.

This clonotype turned up a few times. The chain joins TRBV5-4 to TRBJ2-1; 9 nucleotides align to TRBD2. CDR1 SGHNT and CDR2 YYREEE come from the germline V gene (reference sequence). V lost 0 bases and J lost 9; bases outside the gene matches: 10. The CDR3 has 16 amino acids. The CDR3 reads CASSLERLAGVGEQFF. The CDR3, as DNA: TGTGCCAGCAGCTTGGAGCGGTTAGCGGGAGTAGGTGAGCAGTTCTTC.

The chain combines TRBV28 with TRBJ1-6; 7 bases are a match to TRBD1. The CDR3 is 14 residues long. J gave up 8 bases and V 5 bases, and 6 bases lay outside the gene matches. Germline V CDR1 and CDR2: MDHEN, SYDVKM. This CDR3 is CASSEDREYSPLHF. The CDR3 DNA is TGTGCCAGCAGTGAAGACAGGGAGTATTCACCCCTCCACTTT.

The J gene is TRBJ2-2, the V gene TRBV28; 7 bases fit TRBD2. With 4 bases clipped from V and 4 bases from J, the junction kept 12 bases outside the gene matches. Germline assignment: CDR1 MDHEN and CDR2 SYDVKM. The CDR3 runs to 17 residues. CDR3 coding DNA: TGTGCCAGCAGTTCTCTCCAGGGTCTAGCGGCCACCGGGGAGCTGTTTTTT. Translated: CASSSLQGLAATGELFF.

The chain couples TRBV4-3 to TRBJ2-1, with no clear D. CDR3 length equals 13 residues. Germline V gene sequence: CDR1 LGHNA, CDR2 YSLEER. Trimming stripped 0 bases from V and 9 bases from J, with 9 bases between. CDR3 in DNA: TGCGCCAGCAGCCAAGAGTTGAGTGGTGAGCAGTTCTTC. Its translation: CASSQELSGEQFF.

This rearrangement joins TRBV7-8 to TRBJ2-7, with 8 bases fitting TRBD1. Germline assignment: CDR1 SGHVS and CDR2 FQNEAQ. This CDR3 spans 15 amino acids. Trimming at V came to 9 bases and at J to 4 bases, leaving 14 bases not matched to a gene. This CDR3 is CARWTVWDRKYEQYV. The DNA of the CDR3 is TGTGCCAGATGGACTGTCTGGGACAGGAAATACGAGCAGTACGTC.

In this sample, this clonotype turned up a few times. J is TRBJ2-3 and V is TRBV29-1, with 7 bases fitting TRBD1. The CDR3 spans 13 residues. Losses at the gene ends were 4 bases for V and 5 bases for J; bases not matched to a gene: 6. In germline, CDR1 is SQVTM, CDR2 ANQGSEA. CDR3 nucleotides: TGCAGCGTTGTAGGGGGCGTCGTAGATACGCAGTATTTT. Its translation is CSVVGGVVDTQYF.

The rearrangement links TRBV7-8 to TRBJ2-1, with D maybe TRBD2 (5 bases). The CDR3 contains 15 residues. V lost 0 bases, J lost 5 bases, and 11 bases lay in between. In germline, CDR1 is SGHVS, CDR2 FQNEAQ. CDR3 DNA sequence: TGTGCCAGCAGCTTAGCTCCTAGCACCCACAATGAGCAGTTCTTC. This codes for CASSLAPSTHNEQFF.

This clonotype was seen at least ten times. This chain joins TRBV7-2 and TRBJ1-3; the D gene is possibly TRBD1 (5 bases). Trimming took off 4 bases at V and 0 bases at J, with 22 bases between the two ends. The CDR3 is made up of 19 amino acids. Germline-derived CDR1 and CDR2 are SGHTA and FQGNSA. The CDR3 protein is CASSSPWGSAGPSGNTIYF. The CDR3, as DNA: TGTGCCAGCAGCTCGCCGTGGGGGAGTGCGGGCCCCTCTGGAAACACCATATATTTT.

The rearrangement links TRBV19 to TRBJ2-1, with TRBD2 matching over 8 bases. Germline lookup yields CDR1 LNHDA and CDR2 SQIVND (reference sequence). This CDR3 is 16 amino acids long. J lost 4 bases, V lost 2 bases, and 7 bases had no gene match. CDR3 residues: CASSIYSGVGYNEQFF. In DNA form, the CDR3 reads TGTGCCAGTAGTATATATAGCGGGGTAGGGTACAATGAGCAGTTCTTC.

Ten or more counts support this clonotype. The chain combines TRBV7-2 with TRBJ1-1; D is undetermined. The V end lost 1 base, the J end lost 0 bases, and 12 bases lay between the germline ends. The CDR3 consists of 16 residues. Germline assignment: CDR1 SGHTA and CDR2 FQGNSA. This chain's CDR3 is CASSLGPGRMNTEAFF. The CDR3 DNA reads as TGTGCCAGCAGCTTAGGTCCAGGACGGATGAACACTGAAGCTTTCTTT.

A few counts support this clonotype. J is TRBJ1-5 and V is TRBV5-3; D might be TRBD1 (6 bases). TRBV5-3 has ORF status, its function being uncertain. V was shortened by 6 bases and J by 2 bases, with 15 bases between the two germline ends. The CDR3 totals 15 residues. The CDR3 spells CARTYGGGGNQPQHF. CDR3 in DNA: TGTGCCAGAACCTATGGGGGCGGCGGCAATCAGCCCCAGCATTTT.

The sample holds a few counts of this clonotype. The chain recombines TRBV12-3 or TRBV12-4 with TRBJ2-2; D is unclear. The V end lost 8 bases, the J end lost 0 bases, and 10 bases lay between the germline ends. This CDR3 contains 14 residues. In DNA, the CDR3 is TGTGCCAGCGCTAGGGCGTCGAACACCGGGGAGCTGTTTTTT. Its protein is CASARASNTGELFF.

The chain uses TRBV10-3 and TRBJ2-5; no firm D call. Germline V gene data show CDR1 as ENHRY and CDR2 as SYGVKD. This CDR3 is built from 11 residues. V was shortened by 4 bases and J by 5 bases, with 5 bases between the two germline ends. CDR3 sequence: CAISVAETQYF. Written as DNA, the CDR3 is TGTGCCATCAGTGTGGCGGAGACCCAGTACTTC.